This TCR beta chain originates from a study of beta chain features in type 1 diabetes. This clone showed up just a few times. The antigen is not known. Of the isolated RNA, all was reverse transcribed, and so the sequenced material was expressed TCRB transcripts. Reads from naive, central memory and regulatory T cell samples averaged roughly 3.8 million. Only in-frame clones appear in the TCRdb table, and some are missing; sequencing was by immunoSEQ multiplex PCR. The table lists some 700,000 clones, around 15% of them singletons, with about 0.02% in the top ten. Whole-study findings and limits: Shortening that was moderate but significant affected the TCRB CDR3s of Type 1 diabetes patients in all four CD4+ subsets.

CD4+ naive, central memory, regulatory and stem cell-like memory cells were sorted via CD45RO/CCR7/CD25/CD127/CD95/CD27. Post-sort purity exceeded 95% for all sorted populations. There are 14 residues in the CDR3. V dropped 4 bases and J dropped 1 base, with 10 bases sitting between them. The V gene's germline CDR1 is ENHRY and CDR2 SYGVKD. The sequenced sample consisted of naive CD4+ T cells from blood. The source is a man aged 18 to 35 with type 1 diabetes. V and J are TRBV10-3 and TRBJ2-5; TRBD2 might be the D (6 bases). The CDR3 spells CAISVGGVQETQYF. In DNA, the CDR3 is TGTGCCATCAGTGTTGGAGGGGTCCAAGAGACCCAGTACTTC.